This record covers a single T cell receptor (beta chain). Sequenced by immunoSEQ multiplex PCR; TCRdb stores in-frame clones only, minus some. This sample has more than 100,000 clones, with around 90% found just once. These data come from a study of T cell responses to AZD1222 COVID-19 vaccine. The junction had 5 bases not matched to a gene; V was cut back by 1 base and J by 6 bases. Per the germline V gene, CDR1 is SGHTA and CDR2 is FQGNSA. This CDR3 is 18 amino acids long. Sample: peripheral blood, taken on day 0 of AZD1222 vaccination. The receptor was isolated from an adult in good health. The J gene is TRBJ2-2, the V gene TRBV7-2, with 16 bases aligning to TRBD2. This CDR3 reads CASSLVGLAGGPAGELFF. CDR3 in DNA: TGTGCCAGCAGCTTAGTGGGACTAGCGGGGGGGCCCGCCGGGGAGCTGTTTTTT.